This paragraph reports one T cell receptor beta chain. Its antigen is not known. Trimming at V came to 5 bases and at J to 5 bases, leaving 8 bases not matched to a gene. CDR1 and CDR2 (germline): LGHNA, YSLEER. The CDR3 contains 14 residues. This record belongs to a study of cytomegalovirus exposure and HLA in healthy donors. Regarding the study as a whole: Later, TCR association rates were found to vary by HLA locus, highest for DRB1 and lowest for HLA-C.

PCR involved 60 Vbeta and 13 Jbeta primers. Using immunoSEQ multiplex PCR, the repertoire was profiled, and TCRdb retains in-frame clones only, with some absent. The sample consists of about 120,000 clones, approximately 75% of them appearing once. Sequencing was performed on PBMCs. The TCR originated in a man aged 35-49 years in good health and CMV-seronegative. The chain links TRBV4-3 to TRBJ1-1, with 7 bases matching TRBD1. CDR3 in DNA: TGCGCCAGCAGCGCAGGGGGAGTCGGAACTGAAGCTTTCTTT. Translation gives CASSAGGVGTEAFF.